This TCR beta chain was captured by sequencing in a study of long-term antiretroviral therapy in people with HIV. Survey-level resolution applied to immunoSEQ assay v3.0. The study targeted about 40,000-55,000 T-cell genomes per sample in sequencing. This table comes from immunoSEQ multiplex PCR, and its TCRdb copy is limited to in-frame clones, with some not included. Among some 28,000 clones listed, around 90% were seen once. Findings of the study overall: Control repertoires displayed wider CDR3 length ranges than the HIV repertoires. Post-treatment diversity went higher with ART but stayed below transplant donor controls.

The CDR3 is 15 residues long. Per germline, CDR1 SGHDT and CDR2 YYEEEE. V was pared by 2 bases and J by 1 base, with 5 bases of the junction left unmatched. For this clone: The target antigen is unknown.

Specimens held roughly 0.9-10 million cryopreserved PBMC prior to DNA extraction. This TCR came from a woman aged 40 to 50 with HIV. This chain links TRBV5-6 with TRBJ2-7; TRBD2 matches at 8 bases. Sequenced here: unsorted PBMCs, sampled about 5.2 years after starting antiretroviral therapy. The CDR3 loop reads CASSFTGRASYEQYF. The CDR3 nucleotides read TGTGCCAGCAGCTTTACCGGGAGGGCGTCCTACGAGCAGTACTTC.